The clone carrying this TCR beta chain was recorded only once. This sample stems from a study of T cells after yellow fever vaccination. TCRdb re-called the 5' RACE reads through MiXCR, storing one row per CDR3 protein. This sample carries fewer than 400,000 distinct CDR3 sequences, 9.5% to 12% of them seen once, and the ten largest clones take 2.5% to 4%. The CDR3 is 18 residues long. Germline V gene sequence: CDR1 LGHDT, CDR2 YNNKEL (reference sequence). Trimming removed 0 bases from V and 0 bases from J, with 17 bases in between. The specimen was CD4+ T cells sorted from PBMCs, collected 45 days after the yellow fever booster vaccination. The receptor was derived from a man aged 18 to 30 who received the YFV17D yellow fever vaccine. The chain couples TRBV3-1 to TRBJ1-1, with D possibly matching TRBD1 (6 bases). CDR3 sequence: CASSQDLAGTPMNTEAFF. Written as DNA, the CDR3 is TGTGCCAGCAGCCAAGATCTCGCCGGGACACCCATGAACACTGAAGCTTTCTTT.